This is a list of T cell receptor beta chains from one sample in a study of blood T cell repertoires in COVID-19. Clones were read by immunoSEQ multiplex PCR, and TCRdb kept only the in-frame ones, dropping some. The repertoire holds about 39,000 clones, with 80% to 90% as singletons. The sequencing sample was made of peripheral blood. The receptors stem from a man in his 60s in a cohort sampled during active COVID-19. Both conserved end residues are part of each CDR3. Each record gives: clone size, J gene, V gene, D gene, CDR3 DNA, CDR3 protein. The D gene is left open where the match is weak. Clone size, where shown, is once, few, many, or a class for clones that have expanded.

few TRBJ1-2 TRBV3-1/TRBV3-2 . TGTGCCAGCAGCCCCCCCGGGGGAGGCTACACCTTC CASSPPGGGYTF
few TRBJ1-5 TRBV5-4 TRBD1 TGTGCCAGCAGCTTGGACGGACAGGCCAACAATCAGCCCCAGCATTTT CASSLDGQANNQPQHF
. TRBJ1-2 TRBV2 . TGTGCCAGCAGACCCACAGGCCAGCCAAACTATGGCTACACCTTC CASRPTGQPNYGYTF
. TRBJ1-4 TRBV7-9 . TGTGCCAGCAGCCTAAGGGGTCCCGGTGAAAAACTGTTTTTT CASSLRGPGEKLFF
. TRBJ1-2 TRBV4-1 TRBD1 TGCGCCAGCAGCTTCGGGACAGGGCAGTTGGGGGGCTACACCTTC CASSFGTGQLGGYTF
. TRBJ1-3 TRBV7-8 . TGTGCCAGCAGCTTCGGGTCTGGAAACACCATATATTTT CASSFGSGNTIYF
. TRBJ2-2 TRBV7-3 TRBD2 TGTGCCAGCAGCCGCCGGGAGGCCGGGGAGCTGTTTTTT CASSRREAGELFF
. TRBJ2-7 TRBV3-1/TRBV3-2 TRBD1 TGTGCCAGCAGCCAGGGACAGGCGCTTAACGAGCAGTACTTC CASSQGQALNEQYF
. TRBJ2-2 TRBV4-2 . TGTGCCAGCAACCAGGAGGAAAACACCGGGGAGCTGTTTTTT CASNQEENTGELFF
. TRBJ2-1 TRBV9 . TGTGCCAGCAGCGTAGCTAGGGGAAGCTCCTACAATGAGCAGTTCTTC CASSVARGSSYNEQFF
. TRBJ2-1 TRBV30 . TGTGCCTGGAAAAGCTCACCCAATGAGCAGTTCTTC CAWKSSPNEQFF
. TRBJ2-7 TRBV6-5 TRBD1 TGTGCCAGCAGTCATCAGGGGGCGACCTACGAGCAGTACTTC CASSHQGATYEQYF
. TRBJ2-7 TRBV6-2/TRBV6-3 . TGTGCCAGCAGTTACTCGAGCCGACAGATCTCCTACGAGCAGTACTTC CASSYSSRQISYEQYF
once TRBJ2-1 TRBV30 TRBD1 TGTGCCTGGAGACCCAGAACAGGGGGCGCGATGAATGAGCAGTTCTTC CAWRPRTGGAMNEQFF
. TRBJ2-1 TRBV5-6 TRBD1 TGTGCCAGCAGCTGGGACAGGTGGGAGCAGTTCTTC CASSWDRWEQFF
. TRBJ2-3 TRBV29-1 . TGCAGCGTTGAAGATCTTGCGGGCAGCACAGATACGCAGTATTTT CSVEDLAGSTDTQYF
. TRBJ1-1 TRBV3-1/TRBV3-2 . TGTGCCAGCAGCCCCTGGACAGACGGGAACACTGAAGCTTTCTTT CASSPWTDGNTEAFF
. TRBJ1-4 TRBV7-9 TRBD1 TGTGCCAGCAGCCTGGGACAGGGGGGCCTTGAAAAACTGTTTTTT CASSLGQGGLEKLFF
. TRBJ2-7 TRBV27 TRBD1 TGTGCCAGCAGTTTATCGGGGGGGACAGGGTCCTACGAGCAGTACTTC CASSLSGGTGSYEQYF
. TRBJ1-6 TRBV6-1 . TGTGCCAGCAGTGAAGCGCTAGGCAGGGACTATTCACCCCTCCACTTT CASSEALGRDYSPLHF
. TRBJ1-6 TRBV14 . TGTGCCAGCAGCACTGGACCAGGGGAGTGGGGTTCACCCCTCCACTTT CASSTGPGEWGSPLHF
. TRBJ2-7 TRBV18 . TGTGCCAGCTCGTCGAACCCTGCGACTACCTACGAGCAGTACTTC CASSSNPATTYEQYF
. TRBJ1-1 TRBV5-5 TRBD1 TGTGCCAGCAGCTTAACAGGGGGCGCAGCTGAAGCTTTCTTT CASSLTGGAAEAFF
. TRBJ2-3 TRBV6-6 TRBD2 TGTGCCAGCAGTTACTTGCGCGGGGGAGTCACAGATACGCAGTATTTT CASSYLRGGVTDTQYF
. TRBJ2-3 TRBV14 . TGTGCCAGCAGCCTAGCGGTTTCTAGCACAGATACGCAGTATTTT CASSLAVSSTDTQYF
. TRBJ2-3 TRBV6-1 . TGTGCCAGCAGTGACAGGGGCCCAGATACGCAGTATTTT CASSDRGPDTQYF
once TRBJ2-7 TRBV18 TRBD2 TGTGCCAGCTCACCGACTAGCGGGAGTCCCCCCTACGAGCAGTACTTC CASSPTSGSPPYEQYF
. TRBJ1-2 TRBV4-1 . TGCGCCAGCAGCCAACAGGGGAATGGCTACACCTTC CASSQQGNGYTF
few TRBJ1-1 TRBV9 TRBD1 TGTGCCAGCGGCGGGAGGGGGCAATGGACTGAAGCTTTCTTT CASGGRGQWTEAFF
few TRBJ2-3 TRBV6-2/TRBV6-3 TRBD1 TGTGCCAGCAGTTACGGGACAGGGGTCACAGATACGCAGTATTTT CASSYGTGVTDTQYF
. TRBJ2-1 TRBV12-5 TRBD2 TGTGCTAGTGGACTTACTAGCGGGGGCCCTAGCTCCTACAATGAGCAGTTCTTC CASGLTSGGPSSYNEQFF
. TRBJ2-7 TRBV6-6 . TGTGCCAGCAGGAGCCCGACATCATCCTACGAGCAGTACTTC CASRSPTSSYEQYF
. TRBJ2-1 TRBV21-1 . TGTGCCAGCAGCAAGAGGGACAGGGGTCAGGGTGAGCAGTTCTTC CASSKRDRGQGEQFF
. TRBJ2-5 TRBV12-5 . TGTGCTAGTGGTTACAGCCAAGAGACCCAGTACTTC CASGYSQETQYF
. TRBJ2-7 TRBV4-3 . TGCGCCAGCAGCCCCCAAGCCCGGGCGCGGGATTCCTACGAGCAGTACTTC CASSPQARARDSYEQYF
few TRBJ2-3 TRBV27 . TGTGCCAGCAGTGCGCCCAGGACTAGCACAGATACGCAGTATTTT CASSAPRTSTDTQYF
. TRBJ2-7 TRBV5-6 . TGTGCCAGCAGCGCCATTGGCCGAACCTCCTACGAGCAGTACTTC CASSAIGRTSYEQYF
. TRBJ2-7 TRBV12-3/TRBV12-4 . TGTGCCAGCAGCCCGGCGGGGAACGAGCAGTACTTC CASSPAGNEQYF
. TRBJ1-2 TRBV12-3/TRBV12-4 . TGTGCCAGCAGTTTGGGCCCAACTGATGGCTACACCTTC CASSLGPTDGYTF
. TRBJ2-5 TRBV30 TRBD2 TGTGCCTGGAGCATAGGACTAGCGGGCCCTTCGAGGGAGACCCAGTACTTC CAWSIGLAGPSRETQYF